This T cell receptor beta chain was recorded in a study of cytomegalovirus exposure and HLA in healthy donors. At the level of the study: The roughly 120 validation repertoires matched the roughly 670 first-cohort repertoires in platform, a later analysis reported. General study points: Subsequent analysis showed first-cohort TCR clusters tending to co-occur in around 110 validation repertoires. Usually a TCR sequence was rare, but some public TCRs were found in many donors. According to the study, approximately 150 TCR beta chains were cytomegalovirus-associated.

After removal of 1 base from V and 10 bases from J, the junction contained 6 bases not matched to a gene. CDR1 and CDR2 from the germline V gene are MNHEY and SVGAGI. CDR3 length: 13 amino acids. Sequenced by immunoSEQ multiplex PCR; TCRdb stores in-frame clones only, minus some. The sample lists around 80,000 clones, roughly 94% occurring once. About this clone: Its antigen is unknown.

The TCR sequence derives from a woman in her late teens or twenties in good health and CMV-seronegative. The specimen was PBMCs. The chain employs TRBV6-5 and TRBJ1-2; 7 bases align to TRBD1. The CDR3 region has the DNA TGTGCCAGCAGTTACTTAGGGGGCGAAATCTACACCTTC. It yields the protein CASSYLGGEIYTF.